A selection of T cell receptor beta chains follows, all from one sample in a study of blood T cell repertoires in COVID-19. Profiling relied on immunoSEQ multiplex PCR, and the TCRdb table lists in-frame clones only, not all of them. The sample consists of around 50,000 clones, under 90% of them appearing once. The source material was peripheral blood. Source of these receptors: a man at least 80 years old with COVID-19, enrolled during active disease. The CDR3 runs from the conserved cysteine through the conserved F or W. Fields, in order: D gene, J gene, V gene, clone size, CDR3 protein, CDR3 DNA. D genes are given only for firm matches. Clone size is given for some rows only: seen once, a few or many times, or a class if the clone is expanded.

D gene: .
J gene: TRBJ1-6
V gene: TRBV4-2
clone size: .
CDR3 protein: CASSQGSRGRNSPLHF
CDR3 DNA: TGTGCCAGCAGCCAAGGGAGTAGGGGTCGGAATTCACCCCTCCACTTT

D gene: .
J gene: TRBJ1-5
V gene: TRBV30
clone size: .
CDR3 protein: CAWTTGPNQPQHF
CDR3 DNA: TGTGCCTGGACCACAGGGCCTAATCAGCCCCAGCATTTT

D gene: .
J gene: TRBJ1-6
V gene: TRBV7-8
clone size: .
CDR3 protein: CASSLNQNSPLHF
CDR3 DNA: TGTGCCAGCAGCTTAAATCAGAATTCACCCCTCCACTTT

D gene: .
J gene: TRBJ1-6
V gene: TRBV28
clone size: .
CDR3 protein: CASRGNSPLHF
CDR3 DNA: TGTGCCAGCCGGGGTAATTCCCCCCTCCACTTT

D gene: TRBD2
J gene: TRBJ2-1
V gene: TRBV5-4
clone size: .
CDR3 protein: CASSFELAGDDEQFF
CDR3 DNA: TGTGCCAGCAGCTTCGAACTAGCGGGAGACGATGAGCAGTTCTTC

D gene: TRBD1
J gene: TRBJ2-7
V gene: TRBV5-1
clone size: .
CDR3 protein: CASSSRDRGYEQYF
CDR3 DNA: TGCGCCAGCAGTTCGCGGGACAGGGGATACGAGCAGTACTTC

D gene: .
J gene: TRBJ1-1
V gene: TRBV6-4
clone size: .
CDR3 protein: CASSEARETEAFF
CDR3 DNA: TGTGCCAGCAGTGAGGCACGTGAAACTGAAGCTTTCTTT

D gene: TRBD2
J gene: TRBJ2-3
V gene: TRBV15
clone size: .
CDR3 protein: CATSRRGVGGTDTQYF
CDR3 DNA: TGTGCCACCAGCAGACGGGGGGTTGGAGGCACAGATACGCAGTATTTT

D gene: .
J gene: TRBJ2-6
V gene: TRBV6-5
clone size: .
CDR3 protein: CASGQSYEGANVLTF
CDR3 DNA: TGTGCCAGTGGACAGTCCTACGAAGGGGCCAACGTCCTGACTTTC

D gene: TRBD2
J gene: TRBJ2-3
V gene: TRBV6-5
clone size: .
CDR3 protein: CASSTTSGSADTQYF
CDR3 DNA: TGTGCCAGCAGCACGACTAGCGGGAGCGCAGATACGCAGTATTTT

D gene: .
J gene: TRBJ1-5
V gene: TRBV27
clone size: .
CDR3 protein: CACPREPRTGSNQPQHF
CDR3 DNA: TGTGCCTGCCCCCGTGAGCCCCGAACTGGTAGCAATCAGCCCCAGCATTTT

D gene: .
J gene: TRBJ2-2
V gene: TRBV3-1/TRBV3-2
clone size: .
CDR3 protein: CASSQASTNTGELFF
CDR3 DNA: TGTGCCAGCAGCCAGGCCAGTACGAACACCGGGGAGCTGTTTTTT

D gene: .
J gene: TRBJ1-2
V gene: TRBV6-2/TRBV6-3
clone size: .
CDR3 protein: CASSSRGTEFNYGYTF
CDR3 DNA: TGTGCCAGCAGTTCCCGGGGGACGGAGTTTAACTATGGCTACACCTTC

D gene: .
J gene: TRBJ2-5
V gene: TRBV7-8
clone size: .
CDR3 protein: CATVVAETQETQYF
CDR3 DNA: TGTGCCACCGTGGTAGCGGAGACCCAAGAGACCCAGTACTTC

D gene: TRBD1
J gene: TRBJ1-2
V gene: TRBV28
clone size: .
CDR3 protein: CASSLPGQGSYGYTF
CDR3 DNA: TGTGCCAGCAGTCTACCGGGACAGGGGAGCTATGGCTACACCTTC

D gene: .
J gene: TRBJ2-1
V gene: TRBV12-5
clone size: .
CDR3 protein: CASGYGLDEQFF
CDR3 DNA: TGTGCTAGTGGTTACGGACTGGATGAGCAGTTCTTC

D gene: TRBD1
J gene: TRBJ2-7
V gene: TRBV5-4
clone size: .
CDR3 protein: CASSPDRGSYEQYF
CDR3 DNA: TGTGCCAGCAGCCCGGACAGGGGGAGCTACGAGCAGTACTTC

D gene: .
J gene: TRBJ2-5
V gene: TRBV12-5
clone size: .
CDR3 protein: CASGLGTGLDRETQYF
CDR3 DNA: .

D gene: .
J gene: TRBJ1-2
V gene: TRBV6-6
clone size: .
CDR3 protein: CASITTQGTRYGYTF
CDR3 DNA: TGTGCCAGCATTACCACCCAGGGAACCCGCTATGGCTACACCTTC

D gene: TRBD1
J gene: TRBJ1-5
V gene: TRBV2
clone size: .
CDR3 protein: CASGAQTGGQPQHF
CDR3 DNA: TGTGCCAGCGGGGCCCAGACAGGGGGGCAGCCCCAGCATTTT

D gene: .
J gene: TRBJ2-7
V gene: TRBV5-1
clone size: .
CDR3 protein: CASSVSRVEQYF
CDR3 DNA: TGCGCCAGCAGCGTTTCGCGGGTAGAGCAGTACTTC

D gene: .
J gene: TRBJ2-3
V gene: TRBV7-2
clone size: once
CDR3 protein: CASSLYVTDTQYF
CDR3 DNA: TGTGCCAGCAGCTTATATGTCACAGATACGCAGTATTTT

D gene: .
J gene: TRBJ1-2
V gene: TRBV18
clone size: few
CDR3 protein: CASSPPDSNYGYTF
CDR3 DNA: TGTGCCAGCTCACCACCCGACAGCAACTATGGCTACACCTTC

D gene: TRBD2
J gene: TRBJ2-1
V gene: TRBV6-6
clone size: .
CDR3 protein: CASSRLLGTSGSYNEQFF
CDR3 DNA: TGTGCCAGCAGTCGACTTCTAGGAACTAGCGGATCCTACAATGAGCAGTTCTTC

D gene: TRBD2
J gene: TRBJ2-5
V gene: TRBV5-4
clone size: .
CDR3 protein: CASSVGLAGVQETQYF
CDR3 DNA: TGTGCCAGCAGCGTGGGACTAGCGGGAGTGCAGGAGACCCAGTACTTC

D gene: .
J gene: TRBJ1-4
V gene: TRBV6-4
clone size: .
CDR3 protein: CASLTGLATNEKLFF
CDR3 DNA: TGTGCCAGCCTAACGGGTCTTGCAACTAATGAAAAACTGTTTTTT

D gene: .
J gene: TRBJ1-1
V gene: TRBV9
clone size: .
CDR3 protein: CASSVAGSNTEAFF
CDR3 DNA: TGTGCCAGCAGCGTAGCGGGATCCAACACTGAAGCTTTCTTT

D gene: .
J gene: TRBJ2-2
V gene: TRBV29-1
clone size: .
CDR3 protein: CSVGTGLVNTGELFF
CDR3 DNA: TGCAGCGTGGGAACAGGCCTAGTGAACACCGGGGAGCTGTTTTTT

D gene: TRBD1
J gene: TRBJ1-5
V gene: TRBV7-2
clone size: .
CDR3 protein: CASSLGGTGVQPQHF
CDR3 DNA: TGTGCCAGCAGCTTAGGTGGGACAGGCGTTCAGCCCCAGCATTTT

D gene: TRBD1
J gene: TRBJ2-7
V gene: TRBV19
clone size: .
CDR3 protein: CASSMGAGGLDEQYF
CDR3 DNA: TGTGCCAGTAGTATGGGGGCAGGGGGCTTGGACGAGCAGTACTTC

D gene: .
J gene: TRBJ2-3
V gene: TRBV5-1
clone size: .
CDR3 protein: CASSPSDTDTQYF
CDR3 DNA: TGCGCCAGCAGCCCTAGCGATACAGATACGCAGTATTTT

D gene: .
J gene: TRBJ2-1
V gene: TRBV4-2
clone size: .
CDR3 protein: CASSQDGSVDNEQFF
CDR3 DNA: TGTGCCAGCAGCCAAGATGGTAGTGTCGACAATGAGCAGTTCTTC

D gene: .
J gene: TRBJ2-3
V gene: TRBV10-1
clone size: .
CDR3 protein: CATPGQGGTTGTDTQYF
CDR3 DNA: TGCGCCACTCCAGGACAGGGAGGGACGACCGGCACAGATACGCAGTATTTT

D gene: TRBD2
J gene: TRBJ2-1
V gene: TRBV29-1
clone size: .
CDR3 protein: CSVEGGYHEQFF
CDR3 DNA: TGCAGCGTCGAGGGAGGGTACCATGAGCAGTTCTTC